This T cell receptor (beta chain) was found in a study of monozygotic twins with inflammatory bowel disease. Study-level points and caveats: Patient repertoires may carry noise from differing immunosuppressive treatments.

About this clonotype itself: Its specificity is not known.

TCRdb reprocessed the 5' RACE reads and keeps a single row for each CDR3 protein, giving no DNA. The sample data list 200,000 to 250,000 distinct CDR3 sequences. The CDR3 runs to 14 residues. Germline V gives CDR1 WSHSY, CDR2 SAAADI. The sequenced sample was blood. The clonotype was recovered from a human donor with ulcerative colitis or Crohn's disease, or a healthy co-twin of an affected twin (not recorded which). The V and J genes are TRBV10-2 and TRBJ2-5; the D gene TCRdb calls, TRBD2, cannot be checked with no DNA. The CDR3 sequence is CASSEVLGGETQYF.